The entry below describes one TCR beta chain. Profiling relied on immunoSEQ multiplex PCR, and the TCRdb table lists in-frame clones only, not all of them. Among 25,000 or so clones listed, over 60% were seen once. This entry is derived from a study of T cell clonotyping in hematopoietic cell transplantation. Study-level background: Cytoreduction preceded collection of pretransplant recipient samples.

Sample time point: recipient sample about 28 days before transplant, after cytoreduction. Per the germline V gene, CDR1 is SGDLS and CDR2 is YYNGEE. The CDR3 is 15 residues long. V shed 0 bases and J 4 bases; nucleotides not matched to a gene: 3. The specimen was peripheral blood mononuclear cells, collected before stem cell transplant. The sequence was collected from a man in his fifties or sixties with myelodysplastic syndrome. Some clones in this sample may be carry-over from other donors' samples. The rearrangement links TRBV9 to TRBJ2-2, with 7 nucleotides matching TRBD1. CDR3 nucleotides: TGTGCCAGCAGCGTAGGGACAGGATTCACCGGGGAGCTGTTTTTT. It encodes CASSVGTGFTGELFF.